This T cell receptor beta chain appears in the sequencing data of a study of blood T cell repertoires in COVID-19. Across the whole study: The study drew acute and convalescent COVID-19 samples from the United States, Italy and Spain. PBMCs, B-cell-depleted T cells, or T cells provided the cDNA or gDNA that made up the material.

Study processing details: Reference gene primer amplification gave estimated nucleated cell counts. Profiled with immunoSEQ multiplex PCR; TCRdb holds only in-frame clones, not every one. The V and J calls and clone size come from that table; D and trimming were worked out from the DNA. The table includes 150,000 to 200,000 clones, roughly four fifths detected once. Germline V gene sequence: CDR1 KGHSH, CDR2 LQKENI. This CDR3 spans 14 amino acids. V shed 4 bases, J shed 7 bases, and the junction held 6 bases outside the gene matches. The origin of this receptor is a woman aged 80 or over with acute or convalescent COVID-19. V gene TRBV18 combines with J gene TRBJ2-7, with TRBD1 matching 11 bases. Sequences were obtained from peripheral blood. CDR3 sequence: CASSRGQGAGEQYF. DNA for the CDR3: TGTGCCAGCTCACGCGGACAGGGGGCTGGGGAGCAGTACTTC.